This T cell receptor (beta chain) was recorded in a study of regulatory T cells in long-lasting Graves disease. About the study: Graves' patients, newly diagnosed, had taken antithyroid drugs under 3 months. Study-level points and caveats: Persistent disease preferred TRBV28, TRBJ1-2 and TRBJ2-5; new disease, TRBV20-1 and TRBJ2-1.

Indicated time point: newly diagnosed GD, antithyroid drugs for less than 3 months. PBMCs provided the RNA from which the TCR library was made. There are 15 residues in the CDR3. V lost 4 bases and J lost 0, with 10 bases in between. Germline loops: CDR1 MNHEY, CDR2 SVGAGI. This clonotype was counted ten times or more. Its antigen is not identified. iRepertoire HTBI primers and Arm-PCR of CDR3 regions built TCR beta libraries. Authors' methods: Overall, samples carried over 60 TRBV and 14 TRBJ segments. TCRdb ran MiXCR on the multiplex PCR reads and lists one entry per CDR3 protein. What appears here as the V and J calls and clone size reflects TCRdb's work, not the paper's. The table has 200,000 to 250,000 distinct CDR3 sequences, roughly a fifth seen once.

This sequence originates from a female donor with Graves disease. Sample: peripheral blood mononuclear cells (PBMCs), taken at new diagnosis, from a patient treated with antithyroid drugs. The J gene is TRBJ2-1, the V gene TRBV6-5; perhaps TRBD2 as D (6 bases). The CDR3 DNA sequence: TGTGCCAGCAGTTTCGGCGGGAACTCCTACAATGAGCAGTTCTTC. As protein: CASSFGGNSYNEQFF.